This T cell receptor (beta chain) was found in a study of blood T cells in healthy people across ages. Each donor had ten milliliters of peripheral blood drawn. The CDR3 is made up of 13 amino acids. V lost 6 bases to trimming and J lost 2 bases; unmatched junction nucleotides: 5. Germline-derived CDR1 and CDR2 are DFQATT and SNEGSKA (reference sequence). Together with a sample-barcoded 5' primer, a J-beta primer mix was included in a second PCR lasting about 7 to 11 cycles. Paired-end reads containing CDR3 totaled no fewer than 3 million for each sample. TCRdb itself ran the 5' RACE reads through MiXCR, one entry per CDR3 protein. Among approximately 820,000 distinct CDR3 sequences, about 42% were seen once, and the ten largest hold around 18%. This clonotype was seen many times.

What was sequenced was blood. The receptor's source is a man aged 60-69 years in good health. The chain uses TRBV20-1 and TRBJ2-7; TRBD1 matches at 9 bases. For the CDR3, the DNA is TGCAGTGCCCGACAGGGGGGTGCCTACGAGCAGTACTTC. It yields the protein CSARQGGAYEQYF.